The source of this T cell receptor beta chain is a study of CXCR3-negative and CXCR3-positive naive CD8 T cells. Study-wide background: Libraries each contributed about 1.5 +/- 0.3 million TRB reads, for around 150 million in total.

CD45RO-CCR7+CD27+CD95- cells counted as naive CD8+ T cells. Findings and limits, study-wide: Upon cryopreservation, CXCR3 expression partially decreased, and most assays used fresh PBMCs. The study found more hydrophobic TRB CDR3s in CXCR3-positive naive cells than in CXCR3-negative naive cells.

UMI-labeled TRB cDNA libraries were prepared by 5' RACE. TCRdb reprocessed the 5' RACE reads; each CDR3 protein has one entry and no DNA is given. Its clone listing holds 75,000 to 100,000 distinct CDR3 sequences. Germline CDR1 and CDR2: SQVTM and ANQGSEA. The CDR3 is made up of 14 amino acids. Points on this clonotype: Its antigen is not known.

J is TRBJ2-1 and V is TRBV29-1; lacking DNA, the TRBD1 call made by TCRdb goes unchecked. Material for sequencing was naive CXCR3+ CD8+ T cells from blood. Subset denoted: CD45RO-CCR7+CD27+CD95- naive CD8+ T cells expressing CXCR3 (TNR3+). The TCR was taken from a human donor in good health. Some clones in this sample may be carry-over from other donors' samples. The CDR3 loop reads CSVGGTGGYNEQFF.